This TCR beta chain was documented in a study of identical twins. Study observations and caveats: Twins shared beta out-of-frame sequences in excess, but this excess was weaker.

Every sampled donor was Caucasian and healthy. Template switching, a step in the protocol, added a universal primer site, and cDNA carried unique molecular identifiers. TCRdb analysed the 5' RACE reads with MiXCR anew, one entry per CDR3 protein. The table includes approximately 1.8 million distinct CDR3 sequences, more than 30% detected once. The CDR3 runs to 13 residues. Germline CDR1 reads SGHRS; CDR2 reads YFSETQ. This clonotype has just a few counts. Its antigen is unknown. One end of the junction is discordant with germline, which a read error may explain. The rearrangement links TRBV5-1 to TRBJ1-4; TRBD1 matches at 9 bases. Sequencing was done on a sample of cord blood. This TCR derives from a newborn girl in good health. The CDR3 sequence is CASSTGGTEKLFF. CDR3 nucleotide sequence: TGCGCGAGCAGCACAGGGGGCACTGAAAAACTGTTTTTT.